This TCR beta chain derives from a study of T cell responses to AZD1222 COVID-19 vaccine. The germline V and J ends were trimmed by 9 bases and 6 bases, with 23 bases remaining between them. The germline gives CDR1 SGHNT, CDR2 YYREEE (reference sequence). The CDR3 length is 15 residues. Assay: immunoSEQ multiplex PCR; the TCRdb copy retains only in-frame clones and omits some. The table has fewer than 120,000 clones, roughly 90% seen once. General observations from the study: Among vaccine-associated CD4 TCRs, coverage spanned spike, with dominance at 160-218 and 743-854. The study found Spike-specific TCR breadth and depth rose after two AZD1222 doses.

This clone showed up just once. Its target is not known. The chain employs TRBV5-4 and TRBJ2-3, with D perhaps matching TRBD1 or TRBD2 (5 bases each). The clonotype originates from an adult who received the AZD1222 COVID-19 vaccine. This sample comprised peripheral blood, obtained 28 days after the second AZD1222 dose. CDR3 nucleotides: TGTGCCACCAGACACTTCGGGGCTGGGCGGGATACGCAGTATTTT. Translating gives CATRHFGAGRDTQYF.